The following is a T cell receptor beta chain sequence with its context. This clonotype was found a few times. Its antigen is not yet known. Qualities for individual bases were not recorded, and no much larger clone is one base off. Receptor amplification or capture employed 5' RACE. Sequencing relied on an Illumina HiSeq 2500. A second PCR of about 7 to 12 cycles was run with a J-beta primer mix and a sample-barcoded 5' primer. A template-switch 5' adaptor carrying 12 random nucleotides introduced a unique molecular identifier onto each TCR beta cDNA molecule. At least 2.5 million CDR3-containing paired-end reads were obtained from each sample. First-strand cDNA was synthesized from all RNA with the Mint cDNA synthesis kit, primed by a TRBC-specific oligonucleotide. Following uracil-DNA glycosylase treatment, all cDNA underwent a first 18-cycle PCR with the universal primers M1SS and BC2_uni_R. In the paper's pipeline: Normalization of each sample was performed by random selection of 1 million high-quality reads, each carrying a distinct molecular identifier. Instead of being binned into consensus sequences, reads that shared molecular identifiers were thrown out. MiTCR, run with a Q25 quality threshold and the strictest error-elimination algorithm, handled CDR3 identification, clonotype clustering and error correction. Lower-bound total TCR beta diversity was estimated with a nonparametric unseen species model using Euler transformation. In-frame beta chains were kept once TCRdb had trimmed the public reads at Q25 with fastp and called clones with MiXCR. Rows with a matching CDR3 protein are joined into one entry that keeps the most common DNA and genes. TCRdb, not the original authors, processed these V and J calls. The sample table shows around 1,600,000 distinct CDR3 sequences, and less than 45% are seen once. The ten largest make up around 4% of the sample.

The data derive from a study of blood T cells in healthy people across ages (dated by TCRdb to the mid-2010s). With regard to the full study: In model experiments, template switching captured about one uniquely barcoded TCR beta cDNA molecule for every two T cells. Using deep sequencing normalized with unique cDNA molecular identifiers, the study measured how TCR beta repertoire diversity changes with age. The donors were split into four age groups: young (average 16 years), middle-aged (over 35), aged (approximately 60) and long-lived (82). To avoid experimental bias, donors of different ages were spread randomly across the sequencing lanes. The study analyzed two additional independent replicas of 1 million unique cDNA reads from the same blood draw for two donors, one aged 18 to 30 and one aged 80 or older.

Looking up the germline V gene yields CDR1 KGHDR and CDR2 SFDVKD. The CDR3 numbers 12 residues from cysteine through phenylalanine. Only CDR3 DNA is held: 36 bases, read in frame from base 1. V is reduced by 7 bases and J by 4 bases, leaving a spacing of 8 bases between them. The donors were roughly 40 Caucasian individuals from Russia, aged roughly 6 to 100 years, who were systemically healthy. About 9.6 milliliters of peripheral blood were collected from each donor into EDTA-treated Vacutainer tubes. Ficoll-Paque density-gradient centrifugation was used to isolate PBMCs, with at least 6.5 million per sample. Trizol reagent was used to extract total RNA from the PBMCs, yielding at least 6 micrograms per sample. For every donor, flow cytometry on a PBMC aliquot measured the percentage of naive CD45RAhigh/CD27high T cells. The study at large found these results: Compared with the aged group, the long-lived group had more naive CD4+ T cells, fewer expanded clones and increased TCR diversity, suggesting age selection. Estimates of total diversity from one million sequenced T cells were regarded as lower bounds and underestimates. Observed TCR beta diversity correlated strongly with the percentage of naive T cells measured by flow cytometry. Observed TCR beta diversity per million T cells fell roughly linearly with age, and a significant reduction was already apparent by age around 44. Bulk unsorted PBMC profiling prevented conclusive comparison of naive and antigen-experienced compartments. Because donor CMV infection status was unknown, age-related changes in expanded clonotypes were potentially confounded.

The material sequenced was blood. This clonotype was sampled from a woman aged 18 to 35 in good health. Rearrangement joined TRBV24-1 to TRBJ2-3; perhaps TRBD1 is the D gene, with 6 bases matching. The bases are TGTGCCACCAGCAACAGGGCAGATACGCAGTATTTT. Translated, it gives CATSNRADTQYF.